This TCR beta chain was obtained from a study of blood T cell repertoires in COVID-19. Study-wide background: Sources were T cells, B-cell-depleted T cells, or PBMCs; the material itself was cDNA or gDNA.

Germline-derived CDR1 and CDR2 are MNHEY and SVGAGI. V lost 0 bases and J lost 4; bases outside the gene matches: 2. This CDR3 has 15 amino acids. Original analysis: How many nucleated cells were present was estimated from reference gene primer amplification. The data were produced by immunoSEQ multiplex PCR, yet TCRdb's version contains in-frame clones alone and is incomplete. That table furnishes V, J and clone size, whereas the DNA furnished D and trimming. Counted here are about 370,000 clones, around 87% occurring once; the ten biggest clones make up 8% to 13%. Those enrolled in Seattle joined during active infection and were followed longitudinally afterward.

What was sequenced was peripheral blood. This sequence originates from a woman aged 25 to 39 with COVID-19, enrolled during active disease. The chain employs TRBV6-5 and TRBJ2-5; 10 positions match TRBD2. DNA of the CDR3: TGTGCCAGCAGTTACTCTGCTAGCGGGGGAGAGACCCAGTACTTC. Translated, it gives CASSYSASGGETQYF.